This T cell receptor (beta chain) originates from a study of blood T cell repertoires in COVID-19. For the study at large: T cells, B-cell-depleted T cells, or PBMCs provided the cDNA or gDNA that served as material.

Only in-frame clones appear in the TCRdb table, and some are missing; sequencing was by immunoSEQ multiplex PCR. The sample consists of around 180,000 clones, roughly four fifths of them appearing once. This clone was observed a handful of times. Those enrolled in Seattle joined during active infection and were followed longitudinally afterward. This sequence was found in a woman at least 80 years old with COVID-19, enrolled during active disease. The specimen was peripheral blood.

CDR3 DNA sequence: TGTGCCAGCAGCTTAGTCACAGGGGGCAACTATGGCTACACCTTC. It yields the protein CASSLVTGGNYGYTF. The rearrangement uses TRBV7-9 and TRBJ1-2, with 9 nucleotides matching TRBD1. Germline CDR1 and CDR2: SEHNR and FQNEAQ (reference sequence). Germline trimming cut 1 base from V and 2 bases from J; bases unmatched to any gene: 2. This CDR3 is built from 15 residues.